Listed below are T cell receptor beta chains from one sample, sequenced in a study of graft-versus-host responses after intestinal transplantation. What these receptors recognize is not known. Generated by immunoSEQ multiplex PCR, the TCRdb table keeps only in-frame clones and is missing some. The sample has approximately 94,000 clones, more than 85% seen once; the top ten hold 0.9% to 1%. The sample in question was unstimulated CD4+ T cells sorted from spleen or lymph node cells, obtained before transplant. These receptors all stem from a human donor who was the organ donor for an intestinal transplant. Both conserved end residues are part of each CDR3. The D gene is left open where the match is weak. Not every row has a clone size; where given, it reads once, few, many or a size class.

CASSIDTKSNTEAFF TGTGCCAGTAGTATAGACACGAAGTCAAACACTGAAGCTTTCTTT TRBV19 - TRBJ1-1 -
CASRRAGYTGELFF TGTGCCAGCAGGCGGGCGGGATACACCGGGGAGCTGTTTTTT TRBV6-1 - TRBJ2-2 -
CASSKKQGANYGYTF TGTGCCAGTAGTAAAAAACAGGGGGCTAACTATGGCTACACCTTC TRBV19 few TRBJ1-2 TRBD1
CASKQGEAFF TGTGCCAGCAAACAGGGTGAAGCTTTCTTT TRBV6-1 - TRBJ1-1 -
CAGEGRGEGTGELFF TGTGCCGGGGAGGGGCGGGGGGAAGGCACCGGGGAGCTGTTTTTT TRBV27 - TRBJ2-2 TRBD2
CAIREAPGRTEAFF TGTGCCATCCGGGAGGCCCCGGGCCGGACTGAAGCTTTCTTT TRBV10-3 once TRBJ1-1 -
CASSSGQGGSSVHTEAFF TGCGCCAGCAGCTCGGGACAGGGAGGCTCATCAGTCCACACTGAAGCTTTCTTT TRBV5-1 - TRBJ1-1 TRBD1
CASSDWDLYTGELFF TGCGCCAGCAGCGACTGGGACCTTTACACCGGGGAGCTGTTTTTT TRBV10-1 - TRBJ2-2 -
CASSRTAGANVLTF TGCGCCAGCAGCCGAACGGCCGGGGCCAACGTCCTGACTTTC TRBV5-1 - TRBJ2-6 -
CASSPRLSQGGEQFF TGCGCCAGCAGCCCACGGCTATCACAGGGGGGTGAGCAGTTCTTC TRBV5-1 - TRBJ2-1 TRBD1
CASSGGGGNTEAFF TGTGCCAGCAGCGGAGGGGGAGGGAACACTGAAGCTTTCTTT TRBV11-2 once TRBJ1-1 -
CAIDPGENTGELFF TGTGCCATCGACCCAGGGGAGAACACCGGGGAGCTGTTTTTT TRBV10-3 - TRBJ2-2 -
CAWSVSNQPQHF TGTGCCTGGAGTGTGTCTAATCAGCCCCAGCATTTT TRBV30 - TRBJ1-5 -
CAWTGAGGTQYF TGTGCCTGGACGGGGGCCGGCGGGACCCAGTACTTC TRBV30 - TRBJ2-5 -
CASSPGTGANQPQHF TGCGCCAGCAGCCCCGGGACAGGGGCAAATCAGCCCCAGCATTTT TRBV4-1 - TRBJ1-5 TRBD1
CASSNGRAETQYF TGTGCCAGTAGTAACGGGAGGGCGGAGACCCAGTACTTC TRBV19 - TRBJ2-5 TRBD2
CASSLEGGPSSYEQYF TGTGCCAGCAGCTTAGAAGGGGGACCAAGCTCCTACGAGCAGTACTTC TRBV7-2 - TRBJ2-7 -
CASSASGQGGAYEQYF TGTGCCAGCAGTGCTTCGGGACAGGGAGGGGCCTACGAGCAGTACTTC TRBV6-1 - TRBJ2-7 TRBD1
CASSIRGGTEAFF TGTGCCAGTAGTATCCGGGGAGGCACTGAAGCTTTCTTT TRBV19 - TRBJ1-1 -
CASSVEQGAVEAFF TGTGCCAGCAGCGTAGAACAGGGGGCAGTTGAAGCTTTCTTT TRBV9 - TRBJ1-1 TRBD1
CASSSYVVQETQYF TGTGCCAGCAGCTCCTACGTCGTACAAGAGACCCAGTACTTC TRBV7-2 - TRBJ2-5 -
CASSASLETQYF TGTGCCAGCAGCGCCTCTCTGGAGACCCAGTACTTC TRBV7-2 - TRBJ2-5 -
CASSSNLGWGYYGYTF TGTGCCAGCAGCTCTAACCTCGGGTGGGGTTACTATGGCTACACCTTC TRBV7-9 - TRBJ1-2 -
CAIRRGSAINTEAFF TGTGCCATCAGGAGGGGATCGGCTATCAACACTGAAGCTTTCTTT TRBV10-3 - TRBJ1-1 -
CASSLRETQYF TGCGCCAGCAGCTTACGGGAGACCCAGTACTTC TRBV5-1 - TRBJ2-5 -
CTSSRQSGATRGTQYF TGCACCAGCAGCCGACAAAGCGGGGCCACGCGAGGGACCCAGTACTTC TRBV1 - TRBJ2-5 -
CASSWRTESSGANVLTF TGTGCCAGCAGCTGGAGGACAGAAAGCTCTGGGGCCAACGTCCTGACTTTC TRBV5-4 few TRBJ2-6 -
CASSQGVDRGGNQPQHF TGTGCCAGCAGCCAAGGGGTTGATAGAGGGGGGAATCAGCCCCAGCATTTT TRBV4-2 - TRBJ1-5 -
CASSLVGGFMNTEAFF TGTGCCAGCAGTTTGGTGGGAGGGTTTATGAACACTGAAGCTTTCTTT TRBV28 once TRBJ1-1 -
CASSVSGGWNEQFF TGTGCCAGCAGCGTTAGCGGGGGTTGGAATGAGCAGTTCTTC TRBV9 once TRBJ2-1 TRBD2
CATSRGTDPNYGYTF TGTGCCACCAGCAGAGGGACGGATCCTAACTATGGCTACACCTTC TRBV15 - TRBJ1-2 -
CASSSLIWSGGSQFF TGTGCCAGCAGCTCCCTCATATGGAGCGGGGGGTCGCAGTTCTTC TRBV28 - TRBJ2-1 TRBD2
CASRELAGGMDEQFF TGCGCCAGCAGAGAACTAGCGGGGGGGATGGATGAGCAGTTCTTC TRBV10-2 - TRBJ2-1 TRBD2
CAWSPAGGWETQYF TGTGCCTGGAGTCCAGCGGGGGGATGGGAGACCCAGTACTTC TRBV30 - TRBJ2-5 TRBD2
CASSPRFGTGNSGANVLTF TGTGCCAGCTCACCAAGGTTTGGGACAGGCAACTCTGGGGCCAACGTCCTGACTTTC TRBV18 - TRBJ2-6 TRBD1
CASSLGRQGHGYTF TGTGCCAGCAGCTTGGGCCGACAGGGGCATGGCTACACCTTC TRBV5-6 few TRBJ1-2 TRBD1
CSARDRTQYF TGCAGTGCTAGAGATCGGACCCAGTACTTC TRBV20-1 - TRBJ2-5 -
CASGPTGNQPQHF TGTGCCAGCGGACCGACAGGGAATCAGCCCCAGCATTTT TRBV28 few TRBJ1-5 TRBD1
CASSVEGAPGYNEQFF TGTGCCAGCAGCGTAGAAGGCGCTCCGGGCTACAATGAGCAGTTCTTC TRBV9 - TRBJ2-1 -
CASSLEGLGTQYF TGCGCCAGCAGCTTGGAGGGGTTAGGTACGCAGTATTTT TRBV5-1 - TRBJ2-3 -
CASSLVLASTDTQYF TGCGCCAGCAGCTTGGTGCTAGCTAGCACAGATACGCAGTATTTT TRBV5-1 - TRBJ2-3 -
CASSFYPTASSYEQYF TGTGCCAGCAGCTTCTACCCGACGGCCAGCTCCTACGAGCAGTACTTC TRBV11-2 - TRBJ2-7 -